This T cell receptor beta chain was sequenced in a study of T cells in Graves' hyperthyroidism and ophthalmopathy. Study-level findings and limits: A 13 V-J signature model discriminated ophthalmopathy versus stable hyperthyroidism. Most thyroid clonotypes expanded above 0.001 appeared in blood too.

The diagnostic basis comprised clinical symptoms, serum thyroxine and TRAb, thyroid ultrasound and orbital computed tomography. Fresh peripheral blood, 9.5 to 10 ml of it, supplied the PBMCs. A word on this clonotype: As yet, its antigen is unknown.

The investigators amplified TCR beta CDR3 regions from RNA transcripts. The HTBI primer set served for first-round RT-PCR of the TCR CDR3. TCRdb processed the multiplex PCR reads anew with MiXCR; each CDR3 protein has one entry. The sample has a few hundred thousand distinct CDR3 sequences; about a sixth are singletons. The receptor was isolated from a woman under 30 with Graves' hyperthyroidism. Sequenced input: blood.

The CDR3, as DNA: TGCAGCGAGACGACAGGGCCTAATGAAAAACTGTTTTTT. It specifies CSETTGPNEKLFF. The J gene is TRBJ1-4, the V gene TRBV29-1; TRBD1 matches at 7 bases. V lost 7 bases and J lost 3; bases outside the gene matches: 5. The germline V gene has CDR1 SQVTM and CDR2 ANQGSEA. The CDR3 length is 13 residues.